This is a list of T cell receptor beta chains from one sample in a study of shared clonotypes between healthy human individuals. Only in-frame clones appear in the TCRdb table, and some are missing; sequencing was by immunoSEQ multiplex PCR. The sample records approximately 110,000 clones, 55% to 80% being singletons. Material: memory CD8+ T cells sorted from blood. All receptors come from a woman in her thirties in good health. The CDR3 runs from the conserved cysteine through the conserved F or W. The D gene is left open where the match is weak. Clone size is stated in some rows and not others, as once, few, many or a class when expanded.

cdr3_length d_call j_call v_call clone_size cdr3_aa cdr3_nt
18 TRBD2 TRBJ2-7 TRBV6-1 NA CASSDPLAGEPTSYEQYF TGTGCCAGCAGTGACCCTCTAGCGGGAGAACCTACCTCCTACGAGCAGTACTTC
15 NA TRBJ2-7 TRBV6-5 NA CASSYSERPEYEQYF TGTGCCAGCAGTTACTCGGAACGGCCTGAGTACGAGCAGTACTTC
12 NA TRBJ2-7 TRBV29-1 NA CSVVLGPYEQYF TGCAGCGTTGTCCTGGGCCCCTACGAGCAGTACTTC
13 NA TRBJ2-7 TRBV19 NA CASSIGGAYEQYF TGTGCCAGTAGTATCGGCGGAGCCTACGAGCAGTACTTC
17 NA TRBJ2-4 TRBV25-1 NA CASSEFGTLSAENIQYF TGTGCCAGCAGTGAATTTGGAACGCTTTCAGCCGAGAACATTCAGTACTTC
15 TRBD1 TRBJ2-7 TRBV28 NA CASSTQGALDHEQYF TGTGCCAGCAGTACCCAGGGGGCGCTGGACCACGAGCAGTACTTC
14 NA TRBJ1-5 TRBV6-6 NA CASRRAGRNQPQHF TGTGCCAGCCGCAGGGCGGGGCGCAATCAGCCCCAGCATTTT
15 TRBD1 TRBJ1-2 TRBV4-1 few CASSQDGQDAYGYTF TGCGCCAGCAGCCAGGACGGACAGGACGCCTATGGCTACACCTTC
14 NA TRBJ1-1 TRBV7-9 NA CASSVTAVRTEAFF TGTGCCAGCAGCGTAACAGCTGTGCGGACTGAAGCTTTCTTT
14 NA TRBJ2-5 TRBV4-2 NA CASSQDAPTLEQYF TGTGCCAGCAGCCAAGATGCCCCGACTTTGGAGCAGTACTTC
16 NA TRBJ2-7 TRBV28 NA CASSFRTPAGRGEQYF TGTGCCAGCAGTTTCAGGACTCCCGCCGGCCGTGGGGAGCAGTACTTC
16 NA TRBJ1-4 TRBV28 NA CASSGQRGWPNEKLFF TGTGCCAGCAGTGGGCAACGGGGGTGGCCTAATGAAAAACTGTTTTTT
13 NA TRBJ2-3 TRBV6-4 few CASSDLATDTQYF TGTGCCAGCAGTGACTTGGCGACAGATACGCAGTATTTT
12 NA TRBJ2-1 TRBV7-9 NA CASPRRGDEQFF TGTGCCAGCCCCCGCAGGGGCGATGAGCAGTTCTTC
13 NA TRBJ2-7 TRBV10-2 NA CASRVFPTYEQYF TGCGCCAGTAGGGTTTTCCCGACCTACGAGCAGTACTTC
15 NA TRBJ2-2 TRBV6-5 NA CASSYSRAANGELFF TGTGCCAGCAGTTACTCGCGGGCGGCCAACGGGGAGCTGTTTTTT
16 NA TRBJ2-5 TRBV6-4 once CASSQYSTGSGKTQYF TGTGCCAGCAGTCAATACTCAACTGGGAGTGGGAAGACCCAGTACTTC
14 TRBD2 TRBJ2-5 TRBV4-2 NA CASSLGLAEETQYF TGTGCCAGCAGCTTGGGACTAGCGGAAGAGACCCAGTACTTC
15 NA TRBJ1-4 TRBV19 NA CASSRTGATNEKLFF TGTGCCAGTAGTAGGACCGGCGCAACTAATGAAAAACTGTTTTTT
15 NA TRBJ2-1 TRBV9 NA CASSVAGASYNEQFF TGTGCCAGCAGCGTAGCGGGAGCCTCCTACAATGAGCAGTTCTTC
12 NA TRBJ2-1 TRBV15 NA CATSREAAEQFF TGTGCCACCAGCAGAGAAGCCGCTGAGCAGTTCTTC
15 NA TRBJ1-1 TRBV10-1 NA CASSESVDSATEAFF TGCGCCAGCAGTGAGTCCGTCGACAGTGCAACTGAAGCTTTCTTT
18 TRBD1 TRBJ1-1 TRBV7-6 NA CASSFRGSHRAPNTEAFF TGTGCCAGCAGCTTCAGGGGGAGCCACAGAGCACCGAACACTGAAGCTTTCTTT
14 NA TRBJ2-7 TRBV15 NA CATSFGSHSWEQYF TGTGCCACCAGCTTCGGGTCCCATTCTTGGGAGCAGTACTTC
15 NA TRBJ2-1 TRBV5-1 NA CASSLTGPIVGEQFF TGCGCCAGCAGCTTGACAGGGCCGATCGTGGGTGAGCAGTTCTTC
13 NA TRBJ1-5 TRBV10-3 NA CAISESTGQPQHF TGTGCCATCAGTGAGTCGACGGGGCAGCCCCAGCATTTT
17 NA TRBJ2-5 TRBV4-1 NA CASSQDRARASVETQYF TGCGCCAGCAGCCAAGATAGGGCTCGGGCTAGCGTGGAGACCCAGTACTTC
15 TRBD2 TRBJ2-7 TRBV5-8 many CASSPGLAGVYEQYF TGTGCCAGCAGCCCCGGACTAGCGGGAGTCTACGAGCAGTACTTC
15 NA TRBJ2-5 TRBV27 NA CASSLLPQERETQYF TGTGCCAGCAGTTTACTCCCGCAGGAACGGGAGACCCAGTACTTC
16 TRBD2 TRBJ2-1 TRBV7-9 once CASSYLAGSDYNEQFF TGTGCCAGCAGCTACTTAGCGGGTTCCGATTACAATGAGCAGTTCTTC
15 NA TRBJ1-2 TRBV27 NA CASSLSGRVGYGYTF TGTGCCAGCAGTTTATCCGGCAGGGTGGGCTATGGCTACACCTTC
14 NA TRBJ2-7 TRBV4-2 few CASSQERGAYEQYF TGTGCCAGCAGCCAAGAACGGGGCGCCTACGAGCAGTACTTC
15 TRBD2 TRBJ2-1 TRBV19 few CASSIRTSGLNEQFF TGTGCCAGTAGTATACGGACTAGCGGTCTTAATGAGCAGTTCTTC
17 NA TRBJ1-2 TRBV27 NA CASSFRADPTSVGGYTF TGTGCCAGCAGTTTTCGGGCAGACCCAACTTCGGTCGGTGGCTACACCTTC
18 TRBD1 TRBJ2-7 TRBV25-1 NA CASSDRDSGTERSYEQYF TGTGCCAGCAGTGACCGGGACAGTGGGACCGAACGCTCCTACGAGCAGTACTTC
12 NA TRBJ2-7 TRBV27 many CASFHSSYEQYF TGTGCCAGCTTTCATAGCTCCTACGAGCAGTACTTC
13 NA TRBJ1-3 TRBV2 NA CASVQGRGNTIYF TGTGCCAGTGTACAGGGAAGGGGAAACACCATATATTTT
14 NA TRBJ2-7 TRBV9 NA CASSVGGTDSEQYF TGTGCCAGCAGCGTAGGCGGGACAGATTCCGAGCAGTACTTC
15 TRBD2 TRBJ2-1 TRBV15 few CATKMGLAAYNEQFF TGTGCCACCAAAATGGGACTAGCGGCTTACAATGAGCAGTTCTTC
13 NA TRBJ1-1 TRBV7-3 NA CASSADGDTEAFF TGTGCCAGCAGCGCGGACGGGGACACTGAAGCTTTCTTT
11 NA TRBJ2-7 TRBV28 NA CASGVLYEQYF TGTGCCAGCGGAGTCCTCTACGAGCAGTACTTC
12 NA TRBJ2-7 TRBV10-3 few CAIRTGSYEQYF TGTGCCATCCGGACTGGCTCCTACGAGCAGTACTTC
14 NA TRBJ1-2 TRBV5-1 NA CASSSWDTGGGYTF TGCGCCAGCAGCTCATGGGACACAGGTGGGGGCTACACCTTC
17 NA TRBJ2-5 TRBV9 many CASSFGGVVGGGETQYF TGTGCCAGCAGCTTTGGTGGTGTAGTGGGAGGTGGAGAGACCCAGTACTTC
15 TRBD2 TRBJ2-7 TRBV28 NA CASSLTFLAAYEQYF TGTGCCAGCAGTTTAACGTTCCTAGCGGCCTACGAGCAGTACTTC
13 NA TRBJ1-1 TRBV10-3 NA CAISEPRNTEAFF TGTGCCATCAGTGAGCCCAGGAACACTGAAGCTTTCTTT
14 TRBD1 TRBJ2-7 TRBV6-9 NA CASSYGTGIYEQYF TGTGCCAGCAGTTACGGGACAGGCATCTACGAGCAGTACTTC
17 TRBD1 TRBJ1-1 TRBV5-1 NA CASSLNRDRGRNTEAFF TGCGCCAGCAGCTTAAACCGGGACAGGGGCCGGAACACTGAAGCTTTCTTT
15 TRBD1 TRBJ1-1 TRBV18 many CASSPYRGREGEAFF TGTGCCAGCTCACCTTACAGGGGGCGTGAGGGTGAAGCTTTCTTT
15 NA TRBJ2-7 TRBV5-5 NA CASSAGSGPTYEQYF TGTGCCAGCAGCGCCGGTAGCGGACCAACCTACGAGCAGTACTTC
15 NA TRBJ2-2 TRBV5-8 NA CASSYPGEGTGELFF TGTGCCAGCAGTTACCCGGGAGAAGGGACCGGGGAGCTGTTTTTT
13 NA TRBJ2-7 TRBV4-2 NA CASSSASNYEQYF TGTGCCAGCAGCTCAGCCTCGAACTACGAGCAGTACTTC
13 NA TRBJ1-1 TRBV27 few CASSLSGPTEAFF TGTGCCAGCAGCCTTTCGGGTCCCACTGAAGCTTTCTTT
13 NA TRBJ1-5 TRBV6-4 NA CASSNTENQPQHF TGTGCCAGCAGCAACACAGAGAATCAGCCCCAGCATTTT